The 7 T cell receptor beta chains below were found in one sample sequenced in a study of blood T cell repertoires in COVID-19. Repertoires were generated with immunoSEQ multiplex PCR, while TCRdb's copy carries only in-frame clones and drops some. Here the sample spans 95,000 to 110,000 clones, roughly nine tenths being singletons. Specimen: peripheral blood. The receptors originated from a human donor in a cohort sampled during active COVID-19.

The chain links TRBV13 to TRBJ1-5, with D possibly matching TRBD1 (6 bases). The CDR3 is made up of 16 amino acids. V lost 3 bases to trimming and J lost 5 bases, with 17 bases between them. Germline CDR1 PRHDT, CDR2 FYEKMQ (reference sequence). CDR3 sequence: CASSFTRGRVDQPQHF. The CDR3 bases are TGTGCCAGCAGCTTTACCAGGGGCAGGGTCGATCAGCCCCAGCATTTT.

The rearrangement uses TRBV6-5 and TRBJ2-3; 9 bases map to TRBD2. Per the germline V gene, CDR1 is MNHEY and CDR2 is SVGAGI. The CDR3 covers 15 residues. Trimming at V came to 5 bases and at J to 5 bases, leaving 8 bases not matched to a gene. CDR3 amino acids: CASSTGEREVDTQYF. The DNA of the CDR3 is TGTGCCAGCAGTACAGGCGAGCGGGAGGTAGATACGCAGTATTTT.

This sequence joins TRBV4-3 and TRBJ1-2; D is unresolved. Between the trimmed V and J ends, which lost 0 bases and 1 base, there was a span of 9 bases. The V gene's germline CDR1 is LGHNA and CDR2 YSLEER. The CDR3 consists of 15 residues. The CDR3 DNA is TGCGCCAGCAGCCAAGATGTCGGGTTTAACTATGGCTACACCTTC. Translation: CASSQDVGFNYGYTF.

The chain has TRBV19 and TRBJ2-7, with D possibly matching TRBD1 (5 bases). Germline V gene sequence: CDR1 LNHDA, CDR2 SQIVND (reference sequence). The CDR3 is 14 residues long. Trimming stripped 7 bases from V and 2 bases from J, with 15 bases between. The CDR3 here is CASKAGQGTYEQYF. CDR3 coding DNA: TGTGCCAGTAAGGCTGGGCAGGGAACCTACGAGCAGTACTTC.

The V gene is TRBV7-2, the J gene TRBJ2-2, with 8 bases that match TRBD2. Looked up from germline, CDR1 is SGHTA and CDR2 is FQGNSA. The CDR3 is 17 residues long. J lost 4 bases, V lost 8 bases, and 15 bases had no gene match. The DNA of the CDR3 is TGTGCCAGCCAAACCTCCCCGCGGGGGGTGATCACCGGGGAGCTGTTTTTT. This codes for CASQTSPRGVITGELFF. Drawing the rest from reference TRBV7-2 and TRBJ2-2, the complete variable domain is GAGVSQSPSNKVTEKGKDVELRCDPISGHTALYWYRQSLGQGLEFLIYFQGNSAPDKSGLPSDRFSAERTGGSVSTLTIQRTQQEDSAVYLCASQTSPRGVITGELFFGEGSRLTVL.

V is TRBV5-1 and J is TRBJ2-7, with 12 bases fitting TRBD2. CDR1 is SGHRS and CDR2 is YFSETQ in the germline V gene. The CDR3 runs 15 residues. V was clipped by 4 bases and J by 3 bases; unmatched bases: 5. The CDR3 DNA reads TGCGCCAGCAGCGGCACTAGCGGGGGGAACTACGAGCAGTACTTC. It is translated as CASSGTSGGNYEQYF.

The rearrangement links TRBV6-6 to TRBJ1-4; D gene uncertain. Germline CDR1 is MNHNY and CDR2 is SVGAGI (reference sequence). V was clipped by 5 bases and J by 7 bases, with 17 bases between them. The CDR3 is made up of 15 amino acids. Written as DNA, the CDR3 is TGTGCCAGCAGTGACCCCTCTGGGGAGGGTGAAAAACTGTTTTTT. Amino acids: CASSDPSGEGEKLFF.